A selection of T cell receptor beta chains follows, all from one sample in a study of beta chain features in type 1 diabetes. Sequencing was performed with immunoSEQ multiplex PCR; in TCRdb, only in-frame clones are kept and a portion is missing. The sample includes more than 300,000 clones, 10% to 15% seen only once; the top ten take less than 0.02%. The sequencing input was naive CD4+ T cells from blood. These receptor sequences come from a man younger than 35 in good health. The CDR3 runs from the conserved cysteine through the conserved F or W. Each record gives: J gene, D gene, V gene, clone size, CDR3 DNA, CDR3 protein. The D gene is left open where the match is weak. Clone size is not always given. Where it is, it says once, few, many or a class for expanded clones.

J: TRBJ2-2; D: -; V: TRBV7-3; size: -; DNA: TGTGCCAGCAGCGACAGGCCCAAGGGGGAGCTGTTTTTT; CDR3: CASSDRPKGELFF
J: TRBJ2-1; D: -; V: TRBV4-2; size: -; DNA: TGTGCCAGCAGCCAAGAACCGAGGAGGAATGAGCAGTTCTTC; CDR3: CASSQEPRRNEQFF
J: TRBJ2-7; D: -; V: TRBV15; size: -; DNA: TGTGCCACCAGCAGACGGGACTTCTACGAGCAGTACTTC; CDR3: CATSRRDFYEQYF
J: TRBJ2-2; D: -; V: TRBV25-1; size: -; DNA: TGTGCCAGCAGTGCGGCGGGCAGGGGAAACACCGGGGAGCTGTTTTTT; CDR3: CASSAAGRGNTGELFF
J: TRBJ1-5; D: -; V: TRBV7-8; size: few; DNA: TGTGCCAGCAGCTTAGGCACAGGGCGAACTCAGCCCCAGCATTTT; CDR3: CASSLGTGRTQPQHF
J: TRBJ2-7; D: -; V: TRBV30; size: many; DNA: TGTGCCTGGGGCATGGCCTCCTACGAGCAGTACTTC; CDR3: CAWGMASYEQYF
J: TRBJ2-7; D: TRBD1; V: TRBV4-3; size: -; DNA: TGCGCCAGCAGCCAAGCGGGACAGGGGAACTACGAGCAGTACTTC; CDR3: CASSQAGQGNYEQYF
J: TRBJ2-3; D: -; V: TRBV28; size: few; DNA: TGTGCCAGCAGTTTCGGCAGGGCAGATACGCAGTATTTT; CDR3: CASSFGRADTQYF
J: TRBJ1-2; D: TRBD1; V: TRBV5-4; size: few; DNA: TGTGCCAGCAGCCCCAGACAGGGCTTCGGGTATGGCTACACCTTC; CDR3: CASSPRQGFGYGYTF
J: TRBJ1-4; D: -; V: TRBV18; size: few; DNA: TGTGCCAGCTCACGCGGGACGGTGGATGAAAAACTGTTTTTT; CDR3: CASSRGTVDEKLFF
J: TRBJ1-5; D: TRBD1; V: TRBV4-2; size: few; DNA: TGTGCCAGCAGCCAAGATGTTTACACAGGGGGCGAAAGCAATCAGCCCCAGCATTTT; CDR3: CASSQDVYTGGESNQPQHF
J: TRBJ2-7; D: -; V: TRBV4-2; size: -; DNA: TGTGCCAGCAGCCAAGATCCGGTATCCTACGAGCAGTACTTC; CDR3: CASSQDPVSYEQYF
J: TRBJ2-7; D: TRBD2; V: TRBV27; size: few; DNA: TGTGCCAGCAATCCGGTGGGACTAGCGAAGTACTACGAGCAGTACTTC; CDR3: CASNPVGLAKYYEQYF
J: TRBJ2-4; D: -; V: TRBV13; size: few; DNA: TGTGCCAGCAGCTCCGCTCGAGGGAAAAACATTCAGTACTTC; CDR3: CASSSARGKNIQYF
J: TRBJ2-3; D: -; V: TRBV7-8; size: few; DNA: TGTGCCAGCAGCCATGGACTTAAGCCAGATACGCAGTATTTT; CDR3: CASSHGLKPDTQYF
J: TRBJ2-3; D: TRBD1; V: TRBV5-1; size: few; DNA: TGCGCCAGCAGCTTGGGACAGGGCGGGGATACGCAGTATTTT; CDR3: CASSLGQGGDTQYF
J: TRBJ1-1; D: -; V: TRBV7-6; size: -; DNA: TGTGCCAGCACCCGCGGAGCCGCCATGAACACTGAAGCTTTCTTT; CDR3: CASTRGAAMNTEAFF
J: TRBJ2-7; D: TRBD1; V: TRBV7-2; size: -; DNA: TGTGCCAGCGGGACAGTAACCTACGAGCAGTACTTC; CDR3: CASGTVTYEQYF
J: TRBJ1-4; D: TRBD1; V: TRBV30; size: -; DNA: TGTGCCTGGAGCTCGGGACAGGACGAAAAACTGTTTTTT; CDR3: CAWSSGQDEKLFF
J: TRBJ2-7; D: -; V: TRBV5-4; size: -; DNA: TGCGCCAGCAGCCAAGATTTTGTAACTCGGGTGTACTTC; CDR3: CASSQDFVTRVYF
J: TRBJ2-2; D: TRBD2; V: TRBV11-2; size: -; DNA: TGTGCCAGCAGACGGCGGGAGGTAGCCGGGGAGCTGTTTTTT; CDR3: CASRRREVAGELFF
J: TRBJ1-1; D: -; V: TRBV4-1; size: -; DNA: TGCGCCAGCAGCCAATCCGTTTTAATTTCTCGGACTGAAGCTTTCTTT; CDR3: CASSQSVLISRTEAFF
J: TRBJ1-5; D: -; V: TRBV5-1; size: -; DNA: TGCGCCAGCAGCCTCGACAGGCCCGATCAGCCCCAGCATTTT; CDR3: CASSLDRPDQPQHF
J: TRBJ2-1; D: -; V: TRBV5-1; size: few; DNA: TGCGCCAGCAGCTTCGACTACTCCTACAATGAGCAGTTCTTC; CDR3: CASSFDYSYNEQFF
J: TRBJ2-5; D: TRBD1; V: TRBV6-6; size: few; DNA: TGTGCCAGCAGTTATAGGGACAGAGAAGAGACCCAGTACTTC; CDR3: CASSYRDREETQYF
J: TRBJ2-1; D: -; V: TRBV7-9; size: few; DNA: TGTGCCAGCAGCTCAGGACTGCCTCACAATGAGCAGTTCTTC; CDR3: CASSSGLPHNEQFF
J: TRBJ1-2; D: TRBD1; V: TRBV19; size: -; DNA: TGTGCCAGTAGTACGGACAGGGAGAGTGGCTACACCTTC; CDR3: CASSTDRESGYTF
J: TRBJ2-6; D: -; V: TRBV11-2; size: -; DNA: TGTGCCAGCAGTCTCGCAGGGGCTGGGGCCAACGTCCTGACTTTC; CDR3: CASSLAGAGANVLTF
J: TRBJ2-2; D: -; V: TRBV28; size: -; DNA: TGTGCAGGAGGGAGAGACACCGGGGAGCTGTTTTTT; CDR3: CAGGRDTGELFF
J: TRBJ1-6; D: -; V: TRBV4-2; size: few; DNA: TGTGCCAGCAGCCAAGATCACAGGCCAAGAGATAATTCACCCCTCCACTTT; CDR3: CASSQDHRPRDNSPLHF
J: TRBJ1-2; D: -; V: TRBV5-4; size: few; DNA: TGTGCCAGCAGCTTGCGTTTGAGGGACACCTCCGACACCTTC; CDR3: CASSLRLRDTSDTF
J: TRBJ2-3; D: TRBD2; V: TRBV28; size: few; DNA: TGTGCCAGCAGTTCCGCGGGGGGGCCTAAAGATACGCAGTATTTT; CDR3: CASSSAGGPKDTQYF
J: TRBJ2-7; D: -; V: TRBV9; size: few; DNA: TGTGCCAGCAGCGTAGAGACGGACACCTACGAGCAGTACTTC; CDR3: CASSVETDTYEQYF
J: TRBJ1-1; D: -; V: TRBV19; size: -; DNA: TGTGCCATCTCAGCGGGGGCAGAAGCTTTCTTT; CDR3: CAISAGAEAFF
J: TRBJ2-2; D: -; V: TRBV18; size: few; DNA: TGTGCCAGCTCACCACCCAGTGTTTCCGGGGAGCTGTTTTTT; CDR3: CASSPPSVSGELFF
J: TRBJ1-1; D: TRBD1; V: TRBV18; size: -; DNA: TGTGCCAGCTCACCTTGGGACAGTAACACTGAAGCTTTCTTT; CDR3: CASSPWDSNTEAFF
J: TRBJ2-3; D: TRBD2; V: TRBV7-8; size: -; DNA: TGTGCCAGCAGCTTTTCCTCCGGGACTAGCGGGGGCACAGATACGCAGTATTTT; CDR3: CASSFSSGTSGGTDTQYF
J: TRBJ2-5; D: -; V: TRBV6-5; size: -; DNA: TGTGCCAGCAGTGTGGCGGGCCAAGAGACCCAGTACTTC; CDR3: CASSVAGQETQYF
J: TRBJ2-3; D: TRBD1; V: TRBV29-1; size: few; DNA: TGCAGCGTTGAGGAAGGACAGGGGAGCACAGATACGCAGTATTTT; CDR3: CSVEEGQGSTDTQYF
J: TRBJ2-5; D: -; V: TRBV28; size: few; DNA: TGTGCCAGCAGTTTATACCTAGGCTCCCAAGAGACCCAGTACTTC; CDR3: CASSLYLGSQETQYF
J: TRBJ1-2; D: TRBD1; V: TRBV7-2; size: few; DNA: TGTGCCAGCAGCCCCGGACAGGTCAACGGCTACACCTTC; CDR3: CASSPGQVNGYTF
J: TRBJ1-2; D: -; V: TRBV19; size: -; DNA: TGTGCCAGTAGTATGGCAGGACTCGACTATGGCTACACCTTC; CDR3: CASSMAGLDYGYTF